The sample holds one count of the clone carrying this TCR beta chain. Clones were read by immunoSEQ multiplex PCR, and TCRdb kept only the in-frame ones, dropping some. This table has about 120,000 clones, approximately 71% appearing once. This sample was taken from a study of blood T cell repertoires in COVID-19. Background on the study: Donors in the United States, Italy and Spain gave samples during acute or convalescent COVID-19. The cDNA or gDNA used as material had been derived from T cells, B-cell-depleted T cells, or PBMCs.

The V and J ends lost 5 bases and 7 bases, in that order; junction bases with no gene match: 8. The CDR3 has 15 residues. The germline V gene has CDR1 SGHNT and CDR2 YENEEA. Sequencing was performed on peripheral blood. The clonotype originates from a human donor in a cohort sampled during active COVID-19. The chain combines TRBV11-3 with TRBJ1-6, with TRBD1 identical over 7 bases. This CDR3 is CASSAFPGGNSPLHF. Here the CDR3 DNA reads TGTGCCAGCAGCGCCTTCCCAGGGGGAAATTCACCCCTCCACTTT.